The rows below give T cell receptor beta chains drawn from one sample of a study of blood T cell repertoires in COVID-19. The table came from immunoSEQ multiplex PCR; TCRdb's copy has only in-frame clones and leaves some out. The sample holds around 160,000 clones; over 75% are singletons and the top ten take approximately 1.3%. Material: PBMCs or T cells enriched from blood (not recorded which). These receptors were taken from a woman aged 30 to 39 with acute COVID-19. Both conserved end residues are part of each CDR3. A D gene is named only where the DNA matches it firmly. The size of a clone is reported for some rows only, either as once, few or many, or as a class for expanded clones.

>NA|TRBJ2-7|TRBD2|TRBV7-2
TGTGCCAGCAGCTTATCAAGCGGGAGGGCGAAGGAGCAGTACTTC
CASSLSSGRAKEQYF
>NA|TRBJ2-7|NA|TRBV28
TGTGCCAGCAGTACAGCCACAGAGCTTTCCCCCTACGAGCAGTACTTC
CASSTATELSPYEQYF
>NA|TRBJ2-7|NA|TRBV27
TGTGCCAGCAGTTTATCGGCAGGGGTGTCGTACGAGCAGTACTTC
CASSLSAGVSYEQYF
>NA|TRBJ1-1|TRBD1|TRBV28
TGTGCCAGCAGTTTAGGGACAGGGGGGACCACTGAAGCTTTCTTT
CASSLGTGGTTEAFF
>NA|TRBJ2-7|NA|TRBV4-3
TGCGCCAGCAGCCAAGATTACGAGGGAGCGATATCCTACGAGCAGTACTTC
CASSQDYEGAISYEQYF
>NA|TRBJ1-3|NA|TRBV28
TGTGCCAGCAGTTGGGGAGCTGGAAACACCATATATTTT
CASSWGAGNTIYF
>NA|TRBJ2-1|NA|TRBV5-1
TGCGCCAGCTATGACCTTAGCCACTCGGAGTTCTTC
CASYDLSHSEFF
>few|TRBJ2-1|TRBD2|TRBV4-1
TGCGCCAGCAGCCAAGGGGAGTGGGCTAGCGGGAATCCCAATGAGCAGTTCTTC
CASSQGEWASGNPNEQFF
>NA|TRBJ2-3|NA|TRBV6-5
TGTGCCAGCAAAATACTAGAAAGCACAGATACGCAGTATTTT
CASKILESTDTQYF
>once|TRBJ1-5|NA|TRBV2
TGTGCCAGCAGTGAGTGGGGCGGGCCCCAGCATTTT
CASSEWGGPQHF
>NA|TRBJ2-2|NA|TRBV7-2
TGTGCCAGCAGCTACGACTCCCGCACCGGGGAGCTGTTTTTT
CASSYDSRTGELFF
>once|TRBJ1-6|TRBD1|TRBV28
TGTGCCAGCAGGACAGGGGGAAGTTCACCCCTCCACTTT
CASRTGGSSPLHF
>NA|TRBJ2-1|TRBD1|TRBV23-1
TGCGCCAGCTTCCGGGACAGGCAGTACAATGAGCAGTTCTTC
CASFRDRQYNEQFF
>NA|TRBJ2-7|NA|TRBV11-2
TGTGCCAGCAGCTACACCCCCACCGGGGGTGGCGAGCAGTACTTC
CASSYTPTGGGEQYF
>NA|TRBJ2-3|NA|TRBV3-1/TRBV3-2
TGTGCCAGCAGCCACCGTATCAGGGTACCTAGCACAGATACGCAGTATTTT
CASSHRIRVPSTDTQYF
>NA|TRBJ1-1|NA|TRBV16
TGTGCCAGCAGCCAATCGAAAGGGGGGAACACTGAAGCTTTCTTT
CASSQSKGGNTEAFF
>NA|TRBJ2-7|NA|TRBV9
TGTGCCAGCAGCGTCAAAAGGAACAGGGACCTCCCTCACGAGCAGTACTTC
CASSVKRNRDLPHEQYF